These 24 T cell receptor beta chains were all obtained from the same sample, sequenced in a study of cytomegalovirus exposure and HLA in healthy donors. Method: immunoSEQ multiplex PCR; TCRdb's copy keeps in-frame clones and lacks some. Among roughly 80,000 clones listed, roughly 93% were seen once. The sequenced material came from PBMCs. The receptors originated from a young man in good health and CMV-seronegative.

The chain couples TRBV19 to TRBJ2-1; 7 bases are shared with TRBD1. This CDR3 is built from 14 residues. Germline V lookup: CDR1 LNHDA, CDR2 SQIVND (reference sequence). V dropped 7 bases and J dropped 10; count of bases not matched to a gene: 13. CDR3 DNA sequence: TGTGCCAGTAAAACAGGGGCAGGAATTGGAGAGCAGTTCTTC. As protein: CASKTGAGIGEQFF.

In DNA, the CDR3 is TGTGCCAGCGGGGGACAGGCCTACGAGCAGTACTTC. This gives the protein CASGGQAYEQYF. This chain links TRBV6-1 with TRBJ2-7, with TRBD1 matching 8 bases. J lost 2 bases, V lost 8 bases, and 2 bases had no gene match. CDR3 size: 12 residues. CDR1 is MNHNS, CDR2 SASEGT, per germline.

V usage is TRBV6-5 and J usage is TRBJ2-7; D perhaps matches TRBD2 (6 bases). CDR3 length equals 13 residues. Trimming took off 4 bases at V and 2 bases at J, with 9 bases between the two ends. Per the germline V gene, CDR1 is MNHEY and CDR2 is SVGAGI. The chain's CDR3 is CASSSGVTYEQYF. The CDR3 region has the DNA TGTGCCAGCAGTTCGGGGGTGACCTACGAGCAGTACTTC.

V and J are TRBV6-5 and TRBJ2-5; 8 nucleotides match TRBD2. J gave up 4 bases and V 6 bases, and 7 bases lay outside the gene matches. This CDR3 spans 14 amino acids. Germline V gene data show CDR1 as MNHEY and CDR2 as SVGAGI. The chain's CDR3 is CASRKGTRGETQYF. In DNA form, the CDR3 reads TGTGCCAGCAGGAAGGGGACTAGAGGAGAGACCCAGTACTTC.

The gene calls are TRBV6-5 and TRBJ1-2; D unclear. Looked up from germline, CDR1 is MNHEY and CDR2 is SVGAGI. V dropped 10 bases and J dropped 6 bases, with 18 bases sitting between them. This CDR3 region has 13 residues. CDR3 coding DNA: TGTGCCACCGGGGAGGGTGAGAGGCATGGCTACACCTTC. This translates into CATGEGERHGYTF.

The V gene is TRBV29-1, the J gene TRBJ2-5, with D maybe TRBD1 (5 bases). This CDR3 has 13 amino acids. Trimming left V 2 bases short and J 4 bases short, with 11 bases between. Germline V gene sequence: CDR1 SQVTM, CDR2 ANQGSEA. CDR3 sequence: CSVEKVGRETQYF. CDR3 nucleotide sequence: TGCAGCGTTGAAAAGGTGGGGCGAGAGACCCAGTACTTC.

The sample holds one count of this clone. A read error may produce the germline difference seen at one junction end. This chain uses TRBV6-5 with TRBJ2-7; 9 nucleotides match TRBD2. This CDR3 has 15 residues. Germline V gene sequence: CDR1 MNHEY, CDR2 SVGAGI. The CDR3 nucleotides are TGTGCCGGCAGTCGGGGGGCTAGCGGGACCTACGAGCAGTACTTC. It translates to CAGSRGASGTYEQYF.

This sequence joins TRBV6-5 and TRBJ2-3; 7 positions match TRBD1. The CDR3 spans 14 residues. CDR1 is MNHEY, CDR2 SVGAGI, per germline. The V and J ends lost 7 bases and 2 bases, in that order; junction bases with no gene match: 6. The CDR3 DNA reads TGTGCCAGCACCGACGACAGGGTCACAGATACGCAGTATTTT. Its translation is CASTDDRVTDTQYF.

V is TRBV6-1 and J is TRBJ1-2; 9 bases map to TRBD1. The CDR3 has 16 residues. CDR1 is MNHNS and CDR2 is SASEGT in the germline V gene. Unmatched junction bases numbered 6, after V lost 0 bases and J lost 4 bases. CDR3: CASSEAVDRGTYGYTF. Here the CDR3 DNA reads TGTGCCAGCAGTGAAGCGGTTGACAGGGGGACCTATGGCTACACCTTC.

This clone was counted only a few times. The rearrangement joins TRBV6-1 to TRBJ1-5; TRBD1 agrees at 7 bases. From germline, CDR1 is MNHNS and CDR2 SASEGT. With V trimmed by 7 bases and J by 4 bases, 7 bases remained unmatched. CDR3 length: 14 residues. CDR3 nucleotides: TGTGCCAGCACGGACAGGCAGAAGAATCAGCCCCAGCATTTT. Its protein is CASTDRQKNQPQHF.

V and J are TRBV11-3 and TRBJ2-2, with D perhaps matching TRBD1 (6 bases). Trimming pared 3 bases from V and 1 base from J, leaving 12 bases between. Looked up from germline, CDR1 is SGHNT and CDR2 is YENEEA. The length of the CDR3 is 16 residues. CDR3 DNA sequence: TGTGCCAGCAGCTTTTCAGGGGTGCGGAACACCGGGGAGCTGTTTTTT. Amino acid sequence: CASSFSGVRNTGELFF.

This clone has just one count. This chain uses TRBV28 with TRBJ1-2; maybe TRBD1 (5 bases). CDR1 is MDHEN, CDR2 SYDVKM, per germline. Trimming stripped 3 bases from V and 8 bases from J, with 10 bases between. This CDR3 is 12 amino acids long. The DNA for the CDR3 is TGTGCCAGCAGTTTTGCAGGGAACGGCTACACCTTC. Protein: CASSFAGNGYTF.

The V gene is TRBV2, the J gene TRBJ2-5; a weak D match, TRBD2 (6 bases). Trimming shortened V by 7 bases and J by 7 bases, and 19 bases separated the two germline ends. This CDR3 contains 14 residues. Germline CDR1 SNHLY, CDR2 FYNNEI. DNA for the CDR3: TGTGCCAGCACATTTAATCGCCAGGAGGGGACCCAGTACTTC. Amino acid sequence: CASTFNRQEGTQYF.

This chain links TRBV19 with TRBJ1-5; possibly TRBD1 for D (5 bases). Germline CDR1 reads LNHDA; CDR2 reads SQIVND (reference sequence). Trimming cost V 5 bases and J 3 bases, with 11 bases left between them. The CDR3 sequence is 14 residues long. The CDR3 loop reads CASSYRGPNQPQHF. The CDR3 DNA is TGTGCCAGTAGTTATAGGGGTCCCAATCAGCCCCAGCATTTT.

V and J are TRBV28 and TRBJ2-2; TRBD2 is a possible D gene (5 bases). The CDR3 is 17 residues long. The germline V and J ends were trimmed by 3 bases and 5 bases, with 19 bases remaining between them. Per the germline V gene, CDR1 is MDHEN and CDR2 is SYDVKM. CDR3 residues: CASSFRSGHRGTGELFF. The CDR3 DNA follows: TGTGCCAGCAGTTTTCGATCGGGCCACCGCGGGACCGGGGAGCTGTTTTTT.

The gene calls are TRBV18 and TRBJ2-1; TRBD2 might be the D (6 bases). V gave up 2 bases and J gave up 2 bases, with 10 bases separating them. CDR1 is KGHSH, CDR2 LQKENI, per germline. The CDR3 has 15 residues. The chain's CDR3 is CASSPGGATYNEQFF. Here the CDR3 DNA reads TGTGCCAGCTCACCAGGAGGGGCTACCTACAATGAGCAGTTCTTC.

The sample holds one count of this clone. The rearrangement joins TRBV6-1 to TRBJ1-1; 7 nucleotides agree with TRBD1. CDR3 size: 14 residues. V trimming: 6 bases; J trimming: 0 bases; junction bases outside the gene matches: 4. Per the germline V gene, CDR1 is MNHNS and CDR2 is SASEGT. CDR3 loop: CASRMGQMNTEAFF. For the CDR3, the DNA is TGTGCCAGCAGGATGGGACAGATGAACACTGAAGCTTTCTTT.

The V call is TRBV5-8, the J call TRBJ2-1; 14 bases align to TRBD2. Trimming removed 4 bases from V and 8 bases from J; junction bases left unmatched: 5. This CDR3 comprises 15 residues. Germline V gene lookup returns CDR1 SGHTS and CDR2 YDEGEE. As DNA, the CDR3 is TGTGCCAGCAGCCGGACTAGCGGGGGGAGGTATGAGCAGTTCTTC. As protein: CASSRTSGGRYEQFF.

This chain uses TRBV30 with TRBJ2-1, with 12 bases fitting TRBD2. With V trimmed by 8 bases and J by 6 bases, 11 bases remained unmatched. Germline CDR1 GTSNPN, CDR2 SVGIG (reference sequence). The length of the CDR3 is 15 residues. The CDR3 protein is CALGRASGRANEQFF. The CDR3 region has the DNA TGTGCCCTGGGGAGGGCTAGCGGGAGGGCCAATGAGCAGTTCTTC.

This chain uses TRBV7-9 with TRBJ2-7; D is perhaps TRBD2 (5 bases). CDR1 SEHNR and CDR2 FQNEAQ come from the germline V gene (reference sequence). There are 13 residues in the CDR3. V was shortened by 5 bases and J by 2 bases, with 10 bases between the two germline ends. CDR3 sequence: CASSPSGTYEQYF. The CDR3 coding sequence is TGTGCCAGCAGCCCCTCCGGGACCTACGAGCAGTACTTC.

This chain links TRBV19 with TRBJ1-4; D is unclear. This CDR3 is 14 amino acids long. Trimming removed 8 bases from V and 4 bases from J, with 14 bases in between. Germline V lookup: CDR1 LNHDA, CDR2 SQIVND (reference sequence). The CDR3 here is CASGLDGLNEKLFF. The CDR3, as DNA: TGTGCCAGTGGACTGGACGGACTTAATGAAAAACTGTTTTTT.

V and J are TRBV7-8 and TRBJ2-1; 7 bases line up with TRBD1. Germline-derived CDR1 and CDR2 are SGHVS and FQNEAQ. V was clipped by 5 bases and J by 3 bases; unmatched bases: 4. This CDR3 comprises 14 residues. The DNA for the CDR3 is TGTGCCAGCAGCCGAACAGGGGTCTACAATGAGCAGTTCTTC. It yields the protein CASSRTGVYNEQFF.

The genes are TRBV6-6 and TRBJ1-1; TRBD1 agrees at 9 bases. The junction had 10 bases not matched to a gene; V was cut back by 6 bases and J by 11 bases. The CDR3 contains 13 residues. Germline CDR1 MNHNY, CDR2 SVGAGI (reference sequence). CDR3 protein: CASSLITGGLAFF. The CDR3 coding sequence is TGTGCCAGCAGCCTGATTACAGGGGGCCTTGCTTTCTTT.

The CDR3 loop reads CASSFGEFSYEQYF. The CDR3 nucleotides are TGCGCCAGCAGCTTCGGGGAATTTAGCTACGAGCAGTACTTC. J is TRBJ2-7 and V is TRBV5-1; D might be TRBD2 (5 bases). Germline CDR1 SGHRS, CDR2 YFSETQ. The V and J ends lost 2 bases and 3 bases respectively, with 12 bases between them. This CDR3 is built from 14 residues.